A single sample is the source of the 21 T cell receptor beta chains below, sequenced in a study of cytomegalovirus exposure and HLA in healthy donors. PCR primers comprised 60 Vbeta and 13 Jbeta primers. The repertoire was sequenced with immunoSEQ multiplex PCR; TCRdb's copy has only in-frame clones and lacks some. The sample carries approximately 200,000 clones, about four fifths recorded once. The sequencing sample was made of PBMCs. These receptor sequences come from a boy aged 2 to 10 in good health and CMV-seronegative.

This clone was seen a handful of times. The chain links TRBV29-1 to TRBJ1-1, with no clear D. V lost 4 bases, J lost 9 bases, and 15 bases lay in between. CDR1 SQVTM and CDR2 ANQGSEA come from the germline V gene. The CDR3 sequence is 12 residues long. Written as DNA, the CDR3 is TGCAGCGTTGCTTCGAGGCAAAACCAAGCTTTCTTT. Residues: CSVASRQNQAFF.

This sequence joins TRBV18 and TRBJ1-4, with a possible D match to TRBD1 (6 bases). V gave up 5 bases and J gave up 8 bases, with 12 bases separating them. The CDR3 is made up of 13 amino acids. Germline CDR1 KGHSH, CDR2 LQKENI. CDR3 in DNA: TGTGCCAGCTCATCAGGGGTAGAGGAAAAACTGTTTTTT. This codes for CASSSGVEEKLFF.

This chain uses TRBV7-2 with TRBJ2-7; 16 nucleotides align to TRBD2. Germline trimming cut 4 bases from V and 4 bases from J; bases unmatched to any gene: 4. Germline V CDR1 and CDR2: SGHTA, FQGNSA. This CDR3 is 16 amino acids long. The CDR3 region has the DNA TGTGCCAGCAGCTCGGGACTAGCGGGGGGGCGGTACGAGCAGTACTTC. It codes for CASSSGLAGGRYEQYF.

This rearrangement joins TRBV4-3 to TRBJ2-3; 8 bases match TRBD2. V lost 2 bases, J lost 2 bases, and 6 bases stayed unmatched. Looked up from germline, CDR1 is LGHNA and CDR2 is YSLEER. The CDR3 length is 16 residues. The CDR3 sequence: CASSQNGGANTDTQYF. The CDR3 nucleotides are TGCGCCAGCAGCCAAAACGGGGGGGCTAACACAGATACGCAGTATTTT.

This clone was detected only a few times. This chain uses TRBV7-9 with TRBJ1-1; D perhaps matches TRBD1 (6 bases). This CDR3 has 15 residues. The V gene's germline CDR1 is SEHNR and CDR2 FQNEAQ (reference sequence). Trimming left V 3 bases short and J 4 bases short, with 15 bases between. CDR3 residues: CASSFGPRGGTEAFF. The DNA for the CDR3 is TGTGCCAGCAGCTTCGGACCTAGGGGGGGCACTGAAGCTTTCTTT. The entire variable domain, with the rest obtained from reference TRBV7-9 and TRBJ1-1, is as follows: DTGVSQNPRHKITKRGQNVTFRCDPISEHNRLYWYRQTLGQGPEFLTYFQNEAQLEKSRLLSDRFSAERPKGSFSTLEIQRTEQGDSAMYLCASSFGPRGGTEAFFGQGTRLTVV.

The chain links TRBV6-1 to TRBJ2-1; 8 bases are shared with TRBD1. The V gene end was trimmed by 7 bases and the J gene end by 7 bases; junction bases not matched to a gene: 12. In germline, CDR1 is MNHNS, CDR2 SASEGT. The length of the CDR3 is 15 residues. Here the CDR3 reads CASTADRGRLNEQFF. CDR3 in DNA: TGTGCCAGCACCGCCGACAGGGGCAGGTTGAATGAGCAGTTCTTC.

This chain's CDR3 is CASSSGLNTEAFF. The CDR3 coding sequence is TGTGCCAGCAGTTCCGGGTTGAACACTGAAGCTTTCTTT. The chain employs TRBV6-1 and TRBJ1-1; D is uncertain. Between the trimmed V and J ends, which lost 5 bases and 0 bases, there was a span of 7 bases. The CDR3 is made up of 13 amino acids. CDR1 and CDR2 (germline): MNHNS, SASEGT.

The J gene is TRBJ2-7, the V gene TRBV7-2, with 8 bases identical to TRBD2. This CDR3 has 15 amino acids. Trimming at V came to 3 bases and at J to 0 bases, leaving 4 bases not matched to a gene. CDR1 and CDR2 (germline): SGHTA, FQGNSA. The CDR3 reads CASSLDSGISYEQYF. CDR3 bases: TGTGCCAGCAGCTTGGATAGCGGGATCTCCTACGAGCAGTACTTC. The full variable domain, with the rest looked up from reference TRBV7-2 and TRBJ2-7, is GAGVSQSPSNKVTEKGKDVELRCDPISGHTALYWYRQSLGQGLEFLIYFQGNSAPDKSGLPSDRFSAERTGGSVSTLTIQRTQQEDSAVYLCASSLDSGISYEQYFGPGTRLTVT.

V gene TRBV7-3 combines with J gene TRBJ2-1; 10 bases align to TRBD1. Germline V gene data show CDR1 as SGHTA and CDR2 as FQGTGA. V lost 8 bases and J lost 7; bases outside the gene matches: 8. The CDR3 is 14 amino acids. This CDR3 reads CASGPGTGVNEQFF. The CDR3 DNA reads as TGTGCCAGCGGACCCGGGACAGGGGTGAATGAGCAGTTCTTC.

CDR3 protein: CASSERGSSYNEQFF. The CDR3 nucleotides read TGTGCCAGCAGTGAGCGGGGGAGCTCCTACAATGAGCAGTTCTTC. This chain joins TRBV5-6 and TRBJ2-1; 8 bases are shared with TRBD2. From germline, CDR1 is SGHDT and CDR2 YYEEEE. The CDR3 is made up of 15 amino acids. The V gene end was trimmed by 5 bases and the J gene end by 0 bases; junction bases not matched to a gene: 4.

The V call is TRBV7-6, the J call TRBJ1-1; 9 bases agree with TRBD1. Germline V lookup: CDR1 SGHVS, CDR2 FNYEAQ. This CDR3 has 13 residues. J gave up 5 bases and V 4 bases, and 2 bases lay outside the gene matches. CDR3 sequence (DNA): TGTGCCAGCAGCTCAGGGACAGGGACTGAAGCTTTCTTT. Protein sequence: CASSSGTGTEAFF.

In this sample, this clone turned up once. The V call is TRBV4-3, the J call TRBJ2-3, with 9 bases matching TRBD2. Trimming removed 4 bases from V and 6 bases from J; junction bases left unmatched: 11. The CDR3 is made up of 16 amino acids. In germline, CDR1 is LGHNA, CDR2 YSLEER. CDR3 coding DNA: TGCGCCAGCAGCCGGCAGCGCGGGGGGGCAGGGGATACGCAGTATTTT. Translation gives CASSRQRGGAGDTQYF.

DNA for the CDR3: TGTGCCTGGGAACGGGACACTAACTATGGCTACACCTTC. Translation gives CAWERDTNYGYTF. V is TRBV30 and J is TRBJ1-2, with D possibly matching TRBD1 (6 bases). The germline V gene encodes CDR1 GTSNPN and CDR2 SVGIG (reference sequence). The CDR3 runs to 13 residues. The ends were cut back, 5 bases at V and 0 bases at J, with 10 bases in the middle.

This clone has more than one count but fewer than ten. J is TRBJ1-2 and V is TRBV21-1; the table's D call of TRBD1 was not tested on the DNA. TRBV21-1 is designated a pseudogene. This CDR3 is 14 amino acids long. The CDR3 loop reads CASSKGQVDYGYTF. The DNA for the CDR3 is TGTGCCAGCAGCAAAGGTCAGGTGGACTATGGCTACACCTTC.

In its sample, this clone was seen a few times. The CDR3 sequence is CASSVGGGGTSTDTQYF. The CDR3, as DNA: TGTGCCAGCAGCGTAGGGGGTGGGGGGACTAGCACAGATACGCAGTATTTT. The chain recombines TRBV9 with TRBJ2-3, with a possible D match to TRBD2 (6 bases). This CDR3 is 17 amino acids long. The germline CDR1 and CDR2 sequences are SGDLS and YYNGEE. The ends were cut back, 0 bases at V and 0 bases at J, with 14 bases in the middle.

CDR3 amino acids: CASSVDGTGERGYTF. CDR3 nucleotide sequence: TGTGCCAGCAGCGTAGACGGGACAGGGGAGAGGGGCTACACCTTC. V is TRBV9 and J is TRBJ1-2, with 10 bases identical to TRBD1. V lost 0 bases and J lost 8; bases outside the gene matches: 7. The CDR3 loop spans 15 amino acids. Germline V gives CDR1 SGDLS, CDR2 YYNGEE.

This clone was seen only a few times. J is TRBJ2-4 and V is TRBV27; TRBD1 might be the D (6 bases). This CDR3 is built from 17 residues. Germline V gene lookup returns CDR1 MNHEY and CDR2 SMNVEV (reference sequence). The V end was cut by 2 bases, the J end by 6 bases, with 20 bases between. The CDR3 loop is CASSLRLTPGHRNIQYF. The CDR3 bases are TGTGCCAGCAGTTTACGTCTGACACCGGGACACAGAAACATTCAGTACTTC.

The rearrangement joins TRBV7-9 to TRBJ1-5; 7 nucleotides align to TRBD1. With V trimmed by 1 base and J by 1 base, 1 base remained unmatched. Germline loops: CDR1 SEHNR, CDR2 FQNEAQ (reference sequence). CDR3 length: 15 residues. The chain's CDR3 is CASSLGRGSNQPQHF. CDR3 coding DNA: TGTGCCAGCAGCTTAGGCAGGGGGAGCAATCAGCCCCAGCATTTT.

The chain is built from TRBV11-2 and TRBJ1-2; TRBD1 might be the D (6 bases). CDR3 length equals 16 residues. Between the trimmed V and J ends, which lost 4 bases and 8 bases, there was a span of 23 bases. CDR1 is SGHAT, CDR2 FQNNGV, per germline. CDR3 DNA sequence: TGTGCCAGCAGCTCCGGGCCGGGACACATTAATAGGGGCTACACCTTC. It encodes CASSSGPGHINRGYTF.

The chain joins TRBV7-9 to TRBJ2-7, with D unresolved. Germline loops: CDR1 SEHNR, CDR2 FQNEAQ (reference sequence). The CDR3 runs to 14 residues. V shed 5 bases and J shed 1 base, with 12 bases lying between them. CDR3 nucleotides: TGTGCCAGCAGCCCGTTGGGCCCGTCCTACGAGCAGTACTTC. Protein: CASSPLGPSYEQYF.

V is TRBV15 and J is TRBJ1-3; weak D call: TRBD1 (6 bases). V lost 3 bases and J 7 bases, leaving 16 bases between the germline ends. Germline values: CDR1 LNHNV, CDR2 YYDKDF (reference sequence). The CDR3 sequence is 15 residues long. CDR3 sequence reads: CATSSTSEGGNTIYF. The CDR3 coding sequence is TGTGCCACCAGCAGCACCTCCGAGGGGGGGAACACCATATATTTT.